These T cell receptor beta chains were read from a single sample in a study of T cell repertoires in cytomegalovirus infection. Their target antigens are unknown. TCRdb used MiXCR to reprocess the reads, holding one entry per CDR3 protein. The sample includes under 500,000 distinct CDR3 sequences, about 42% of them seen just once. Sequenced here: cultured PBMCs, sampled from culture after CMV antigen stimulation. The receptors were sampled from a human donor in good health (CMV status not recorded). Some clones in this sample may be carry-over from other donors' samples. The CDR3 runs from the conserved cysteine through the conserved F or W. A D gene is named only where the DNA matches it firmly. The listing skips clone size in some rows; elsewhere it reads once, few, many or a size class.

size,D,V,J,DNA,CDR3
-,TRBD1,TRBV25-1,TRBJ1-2,TGTGCCAGCAGAGGACAGGGCGGGTATGATGGCTACACCTTC,CASRGQGGYDGYTF
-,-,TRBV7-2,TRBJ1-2,TGTGCCAGCAGCTTAGTAGGGCGGGCCCCGGAATCCTATGGCTACACCTTC,CASSLVGRAPESYGYTF
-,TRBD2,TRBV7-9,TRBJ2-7,TGTGCCAGCAGCTTAGCGGGACTAGCCCCCTACGAGCAGTACTTC,CASSLAGLAPYEQYF
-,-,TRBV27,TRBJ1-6,TGTGCCAGCAGTCGACCTAGGGGGACCTATAATTCACCCCTCCACTTT,CASSRPRGTYNSPLHF
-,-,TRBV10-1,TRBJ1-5,TGCGCCAGGACGTGGACGGATAGCAATCAGCCCCAGCATTTT,CARTWTDSNQPQHF
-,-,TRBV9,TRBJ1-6,TGTGCCAGCAGCGTGGGAATGAGGACGGGCTCACCCCTCCACTTT,CASSVGMRTGSPLHF
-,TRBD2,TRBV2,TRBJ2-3,TGTGCCATCAGCGGGGGGGCTGGTGATACGCAGTATTTT,CAISGGAGDTQYF
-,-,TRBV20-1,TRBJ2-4,TGCAGTGCTTCTATGCGGACCTCGCCGTTTGCCAAAAACATTCAGTACTTC,CSASMRTSPFAKNIQYF
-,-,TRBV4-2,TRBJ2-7,TGTGCCAGCAGCCACTCCAGGCACTACGAGCAGTACTTC,CASSHSRHYEQYF
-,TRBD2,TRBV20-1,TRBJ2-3,TGCAGTGCTTCCGACCCCACTAGCGGGGGAACAGATACGCAGTATTTT,CSASDPTSGGTDTQYF
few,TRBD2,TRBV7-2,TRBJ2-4,TGTGCCAGCAGCTCACCGGGACTAGCGGTAACCAAAAACATTCAGTACTTC,CASSSPGLAVTKNIQYF
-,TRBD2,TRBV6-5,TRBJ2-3,TGTGCCAGCAGTTACCGTAGCGGGGGGCCGGGAGATACGCAGTATTTT,CASSYRSGGPGDTQYF
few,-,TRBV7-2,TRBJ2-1,TGTGCCAGCAGCTTAGCTGGGGCGAGCTCCTACAATGAGCAGTTCTTC,CASSLAGASSYNEQFF
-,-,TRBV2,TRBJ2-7,TGTGCCAGCAAGGCAGGGTCCCCTACCCTCTCCTACGAGCAGTACTTC,CASKAGSPTLSYEQYF
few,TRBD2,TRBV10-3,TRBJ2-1,TGTGCCACCCGGGGGGGGGAGGGGATCTACAATGAGCAGTTCTTC,CATRGGEGIYNEQFF
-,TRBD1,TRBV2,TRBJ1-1,TGTGCCAGCAGTGTTATGACAGGGTATGAAGCTTTCTTT,CASSVMTGYEAFF
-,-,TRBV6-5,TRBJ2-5,TGTGCCACCGTCAACGGGGGAGAGACCCAGTACTTC,CATVNGGETQYF
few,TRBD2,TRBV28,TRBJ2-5,TGTGCCAGCAGCCCCGCTAGCGGGGGGGAAGAGACCCAGTACTTC,CASSPASGGEETQYF
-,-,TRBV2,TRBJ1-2,TGTGCCAGCAGTGAGCAAAGCTCCTTCGGGACTTTTGGCTACACCTTC,CASSEQSSFGTFGYTF
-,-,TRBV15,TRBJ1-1,TGTGCCACCAGCAGAGAAAGGGGGGGTAACACTGGAGCTTTCTTT,CATSRERGGNTGAFF
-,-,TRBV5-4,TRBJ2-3,TGTGCCAGCAGCCGGGCGGGATCTAGCACAGATACGCAGTATTTT,CASSRAGSSTDTQYF
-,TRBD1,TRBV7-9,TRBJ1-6,TGTGCCAGCAGCCCTCTCCAGGGGGGTAATTCACCCCTCCACTTT,CASSPLQGGNSPLHF
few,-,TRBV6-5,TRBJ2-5,TGTGCCAGCAGTTACTCGAGGATTTCGCGGGGCGAGACCCAGTACTTC,CASSYSRISRGETQYF
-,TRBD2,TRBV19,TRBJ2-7,TGTGCCAGTAGTTCTACTAGCGGCTACGAGCAGTACTTC,CASSSTSGYEQYF
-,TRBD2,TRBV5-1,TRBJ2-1,TGCGCCAGCAGCTACGGACTAGCGGGGGGGTCCCCCTACAATGAGCAGTTCTTC,CASSYGLAGGSPYNEQFF
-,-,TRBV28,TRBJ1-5,TGTGCCAGCGCGCTTACCAATCAGCCCCAGCATTTT,CASALTNQPQHF
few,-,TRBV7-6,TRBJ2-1,TGTGCCAGCAGCTTCTACAGGGTAGGAAGTGTAATCGATGAGCAGTTCTTC,CASSFYRVGSVIDEQFF
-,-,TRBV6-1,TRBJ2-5,TGTGCCAGCAGTGAACCAGGGGAAGAGACCCAGTACTTC,CASSEPGEETQYF
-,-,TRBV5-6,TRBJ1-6,TGTGCCAGCAGCCCTGGGATCCATGACAATTCACCCCTCCACTTT,CASSPGIHDNSPLHF
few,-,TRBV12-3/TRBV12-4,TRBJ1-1,TGTGCCACAACATCGACAGGTAACACTGAAGCTTTCTTT,CATTSTGNTEAFF
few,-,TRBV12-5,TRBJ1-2,TGTGCTAGTGAGTCCTTGCGGGCCGGCTACACCTTC,CASESLRAGYTF
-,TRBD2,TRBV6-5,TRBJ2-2,TGTGCCAGCACACTACTCGGAGTCACCCGCGGGGGCACCGGGGAGCTGTTTTTT,CASTLLGVTRGGTGELFF
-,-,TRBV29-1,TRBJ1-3,TGCAGCGTTGTAACCGTATTATCTGGAAACACCATATATTTT,CSVVTVLSGNTIYF
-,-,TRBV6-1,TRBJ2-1,TGTGCCAGCAGCCGAAACCCCCTTAACTCCTACAATGAGCAGTTCTTC,CASSRNPLNSYNEQFF
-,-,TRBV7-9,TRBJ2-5,TGTGCCAGCAGCTTAAACCCGAGGCGGAGGGGAGAGACCCAGTACTTC,CASSLNPRRRGETQYF
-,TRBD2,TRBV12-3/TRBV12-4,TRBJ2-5,TGTGCCAGCAGTTTACCTAGCGGAGAGACCCAGTACTTC,CASSLPSGETQYF
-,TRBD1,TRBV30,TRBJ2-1,TGTGCCTGGAATAGACGGAGGACAGGCTCCTACAATGAGCAGTTCTTC,CAWNRRRTGSYNEQFF
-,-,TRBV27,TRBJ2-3,TGTGCCAGCGGCCATAAGGACAGTTCAGATACGCAGTATTTT,CASGHKDSSDTQYF
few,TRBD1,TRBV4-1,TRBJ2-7,TGCGCCAGCAGCCAAGGACAGGGGGCTTACGAGCAGTACTTC,CASSQGQGAYEQYF
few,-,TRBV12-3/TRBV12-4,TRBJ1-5,TGTGCCAGCAGTTTCGGAATTTTTCAGCCCCAGCATTTT,CASSFGIFQPQHF
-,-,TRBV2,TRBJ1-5,TGTGCCAGCAGGCCGGATCGACGGCAGCCCCAGCATTTT,CASRPDRRQPQHF
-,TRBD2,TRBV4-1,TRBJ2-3,TGCGCCAGCAGCCAAGAAGCGGGGTTGGCCACAGATACGCAGTATTTT,CASSQEAGLATDTQYF
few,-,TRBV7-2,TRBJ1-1,TGTGCCAGCAGCGAAAACGAGGGTATCACTGAAGCTTTCTTT,CASSENEGITEAFF
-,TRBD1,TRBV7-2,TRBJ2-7,TGTGCCAGCAGCCTGCGGGACAGGGGGCTTTCCTTC,CASSLRDRGLSF
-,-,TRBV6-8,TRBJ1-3,TGTGCCAGTTCTAAGGGAGAGGGAAACACCATATATTTT,CASSKGEGNTIYF
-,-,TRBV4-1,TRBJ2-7,TGCGCCAGCAGCCAGCTAATCGGCTACGAGCAGTACTTC,CASSQLIGYEQYF
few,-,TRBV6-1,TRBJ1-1,TGTGCCAGCAGTTCAGGGACATCGAACACTGAAGCTTTCTTT,CASSSGTSNTEAFF
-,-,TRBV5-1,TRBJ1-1,TGCGCCAGCAGCATAAACGACAGGTCGAACACTGAAGCTTTCTTT,CASSINDRSNTEAFF
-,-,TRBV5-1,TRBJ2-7,TGCGCCAGCAGCTTGGTACAACAGGGTACCTACGAGCAGTACTTC,CASSLVQQGTYEQYF
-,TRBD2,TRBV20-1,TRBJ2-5,TGCAGTGCTAGACCAAGCGTGGGACTAGCGGCGGGTGGAGAGACCCAGTACTTC,CSARPSVGLAAGGETQYF
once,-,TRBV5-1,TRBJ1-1,TGCGCCAGCAGCTGGGAAGGACAATATGCTTCTGAAGCTTTCTTT,CASSWEGQYASEAFF
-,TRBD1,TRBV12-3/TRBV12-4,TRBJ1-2,TGTGCCAGCAGTTGGACAGGGGCATATGGCTACACCTTC,CASSWTGAYGYTF
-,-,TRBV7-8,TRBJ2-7,TGTGCCAGCAGCTTAGTTAGGGACATGTTTGGTTACGAGCAGTACTTC,CASSLVRDMFGYEQYF
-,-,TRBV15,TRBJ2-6,TGTGCCACCAGCCCCCGAGTTGGGGGACGGATCTCTGGGGCCAACGTCCTGACTTTC,CATSPRVGGRISGANVLTF
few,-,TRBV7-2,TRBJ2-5,TGTGCCAGCAGCTCCTACGGGGAGACCCAGTACTTC,CASSSYGETQYF